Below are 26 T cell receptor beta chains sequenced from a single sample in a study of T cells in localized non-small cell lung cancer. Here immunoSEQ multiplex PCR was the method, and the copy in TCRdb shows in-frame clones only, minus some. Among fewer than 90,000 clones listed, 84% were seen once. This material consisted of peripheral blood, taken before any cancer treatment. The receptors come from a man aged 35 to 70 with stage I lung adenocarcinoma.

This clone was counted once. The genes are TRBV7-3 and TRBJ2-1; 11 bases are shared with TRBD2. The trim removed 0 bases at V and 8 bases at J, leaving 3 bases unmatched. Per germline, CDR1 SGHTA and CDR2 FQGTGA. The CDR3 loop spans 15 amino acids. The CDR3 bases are TGTGCCAGCAGCTTAACGGCACTAGCGGGAGATGAGCAGTTCTTC. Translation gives CASSLTALAGDEQFF.

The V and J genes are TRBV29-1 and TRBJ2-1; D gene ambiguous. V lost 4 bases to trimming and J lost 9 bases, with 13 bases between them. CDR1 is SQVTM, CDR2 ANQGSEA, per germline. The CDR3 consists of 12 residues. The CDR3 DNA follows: TGCAGCGTTGTTCCCAAAGTGGGTGAGCAGTTCTTC. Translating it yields CSVVPKVGEQFF.

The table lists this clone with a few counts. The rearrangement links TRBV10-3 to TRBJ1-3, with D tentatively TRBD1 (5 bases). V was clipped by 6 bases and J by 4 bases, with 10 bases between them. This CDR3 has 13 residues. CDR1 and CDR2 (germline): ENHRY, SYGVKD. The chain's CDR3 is CAISRDVGNTIYF. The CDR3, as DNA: TGTGCCATCAGCCGGGACGTCGGAAACACCATATATTTT.

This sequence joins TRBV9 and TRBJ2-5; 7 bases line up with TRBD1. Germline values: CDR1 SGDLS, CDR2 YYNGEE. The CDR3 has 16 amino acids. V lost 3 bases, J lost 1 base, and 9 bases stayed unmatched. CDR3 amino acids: CASSGTGDLGQETQYF. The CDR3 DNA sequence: TGTGCCAGCAGCGGGACAGGCGACTTGGGCCAAGAGACCCAGTACTTC.

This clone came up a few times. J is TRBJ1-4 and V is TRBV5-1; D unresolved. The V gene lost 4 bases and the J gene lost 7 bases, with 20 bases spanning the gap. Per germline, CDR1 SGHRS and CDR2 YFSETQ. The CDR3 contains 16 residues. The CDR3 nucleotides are TGCGCCAGCAGCCGAGCCACCGGAAGGGCTAGTGAAAAACTGTTTTTT. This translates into CASSRATGRASEKLFF.

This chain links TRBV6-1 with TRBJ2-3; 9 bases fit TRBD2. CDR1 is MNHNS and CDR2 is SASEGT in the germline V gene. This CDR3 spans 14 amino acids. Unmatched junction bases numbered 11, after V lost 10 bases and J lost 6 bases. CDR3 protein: CATDRGGAGDTQYF. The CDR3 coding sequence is TGTGCCACCGATCGCGGGGGGGCTGGGGATACGCAGTATTTT.

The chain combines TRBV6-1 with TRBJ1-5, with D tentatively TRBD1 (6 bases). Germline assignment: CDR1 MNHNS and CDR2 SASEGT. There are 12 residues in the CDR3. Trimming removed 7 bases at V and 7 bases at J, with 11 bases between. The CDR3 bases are TGTGCCAGCAAGCAGAGGGGGCAGCCCCAGCATTTT. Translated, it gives CASKQRGQPQHF.

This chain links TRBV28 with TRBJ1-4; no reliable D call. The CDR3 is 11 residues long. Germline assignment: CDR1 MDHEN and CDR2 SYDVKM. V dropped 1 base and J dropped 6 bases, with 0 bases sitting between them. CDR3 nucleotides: TGTGCCAGCAGTTTATATGAAAAACTGTTTTTT. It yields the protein CASSLYEKLFF.

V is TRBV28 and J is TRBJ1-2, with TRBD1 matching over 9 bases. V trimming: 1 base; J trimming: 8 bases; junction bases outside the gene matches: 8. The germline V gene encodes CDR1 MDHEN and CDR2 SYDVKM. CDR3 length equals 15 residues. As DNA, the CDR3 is TGTGCCAGCAGTTTATTACCCGGGACAGGGAAAGGCTACACCTTC. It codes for CASSLLPGTGKGYTF.

The chain's CDR3 is CASSHRTPESYGYTF. As DNA, the CDR3 is TGTGCCAGCAGTCACCGGACGCCCGAGAGCTATGGCTACACCTTC. The gene calls are TRBV6-5 and TRBJ1-2, with no clear D. V shed 5 bases and J shed 4 bases, with 17 bases lying between them. Germline loops: CDR1 MNHEY, CDR2 SVGAGI. The CDR3 covers 15 residues.

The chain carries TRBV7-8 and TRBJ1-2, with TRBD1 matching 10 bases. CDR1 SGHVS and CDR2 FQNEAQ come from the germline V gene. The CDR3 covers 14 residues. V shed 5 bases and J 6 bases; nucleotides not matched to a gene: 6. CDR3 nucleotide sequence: TGTGCCAGCAGCGCCTGGACAGGGGGGGATGGCTACACCTTC. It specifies CASSAWTGGDGYTF.

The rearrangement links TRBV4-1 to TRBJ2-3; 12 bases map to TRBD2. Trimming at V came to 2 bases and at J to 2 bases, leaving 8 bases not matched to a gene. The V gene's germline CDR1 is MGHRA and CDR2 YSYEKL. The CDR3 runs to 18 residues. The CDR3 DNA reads TGCGCCAGCAGCCAAATCACGACTAGCGGGGGTTCCACAGATACGCAGTATTTT. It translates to CASSQITTSGGSTDTQYF.

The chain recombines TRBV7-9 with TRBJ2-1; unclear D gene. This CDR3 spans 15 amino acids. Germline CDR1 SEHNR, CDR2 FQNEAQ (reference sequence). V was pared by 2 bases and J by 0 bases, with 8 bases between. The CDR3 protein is CASSLTLSSYNEQFF. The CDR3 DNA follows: TGTGCCAGCAGCTTAACACTCAGCTCCTACAATGAGCAGTTCTTC.

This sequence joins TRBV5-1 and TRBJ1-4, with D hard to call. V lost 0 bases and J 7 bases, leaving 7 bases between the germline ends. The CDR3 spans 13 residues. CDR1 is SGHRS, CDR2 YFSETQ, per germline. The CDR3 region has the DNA TGCGCCAGCAGCTTGGAATGGCCTGAAAAACTGTTTTTT. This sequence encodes CASSLEWPEKLFF.

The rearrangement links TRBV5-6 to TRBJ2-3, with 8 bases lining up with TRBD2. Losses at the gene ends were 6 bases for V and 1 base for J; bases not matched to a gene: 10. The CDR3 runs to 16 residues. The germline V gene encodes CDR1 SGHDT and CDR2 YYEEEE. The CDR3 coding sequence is TGTGCCAGCACCAAACGGGGGGGGTTGGGCACAGATACGCAGTATTTT. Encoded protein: CASTKRGGLGTDTQYF.

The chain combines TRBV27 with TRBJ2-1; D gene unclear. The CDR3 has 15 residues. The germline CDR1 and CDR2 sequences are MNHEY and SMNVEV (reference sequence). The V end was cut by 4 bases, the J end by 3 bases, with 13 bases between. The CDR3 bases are TGTGCCAGCAGTTATGGGGTCGAAGTCTACAATGAGCAGTTCTTC. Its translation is CASSYGVEVYNEQFF.

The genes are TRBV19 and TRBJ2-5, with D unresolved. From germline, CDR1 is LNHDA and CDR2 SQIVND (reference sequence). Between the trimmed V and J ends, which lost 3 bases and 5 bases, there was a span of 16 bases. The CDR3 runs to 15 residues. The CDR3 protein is CASSIKVFRRETQYF. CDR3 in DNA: TGTGCCAGTAGTATTAAGGTCTTTCGGCGGGAGACCCAGTACTTC. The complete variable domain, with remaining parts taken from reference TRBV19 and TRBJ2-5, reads DGGITQSPKYLFRKEGQNVTLSCEQNLNHDAMYWYRQDPGQGLRLIYYSQIVNDFQKGDIAEGYSVSREKKESFPLTVTSAQKNPTAFYLCASSIKVFRRETQYFGPGTRLLVL.

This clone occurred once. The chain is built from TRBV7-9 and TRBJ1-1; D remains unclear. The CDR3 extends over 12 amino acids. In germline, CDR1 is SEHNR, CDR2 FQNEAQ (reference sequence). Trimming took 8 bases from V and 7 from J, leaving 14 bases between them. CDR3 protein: CASFNDGYEAFF. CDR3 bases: TGTGCCAGCTTTAACGACGGATATGAAGCTTTCTTT.

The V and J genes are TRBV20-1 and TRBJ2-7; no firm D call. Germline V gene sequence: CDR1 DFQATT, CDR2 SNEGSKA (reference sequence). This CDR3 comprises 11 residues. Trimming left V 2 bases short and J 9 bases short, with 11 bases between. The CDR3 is CSARSDPWQYF. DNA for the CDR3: TGCAGTGCTAGATCGGACCCCTGGCAGTACTTC.

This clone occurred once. This CDR3 reads CASSLTNYGYTF. In DNA form, the CDR3 reads TGTGCCAGCAGCTTGACTAACTATGGCTACACCTTC. This chain links TRBV7-9 with TRBJ1-2; no clear D gene. This CDR3 has 12 residues. Germline CDR1 reads SEHNR; CDR2 reads FQNEAQ (reference sequence). V was shortened by 3 bases and J by 0 bases, with 2 bases between the two germline ends.

CDR3 DNA sequence: TGTGCCAGCCTCAGACAGGGCTGGCAGCCCCAGCATTTT. Translation: CASLRQGWQPQHF. This chain joins TRBV28 and TRBJ1-5, with 7 bases lining up with TRBD1. This CDR3 has 13 amino acids. Looked up from germline, CDR1 is MDHEN and CDR2 is SYDVKM. Germline trimming cut 8 bases from V and 7 bases from J; bases unmatched to any gene: 8.

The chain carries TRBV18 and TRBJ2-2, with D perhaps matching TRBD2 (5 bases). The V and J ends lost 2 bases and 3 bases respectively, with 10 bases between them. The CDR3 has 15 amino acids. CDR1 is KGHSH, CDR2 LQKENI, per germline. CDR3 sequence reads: CASSPYTEDTGELFF. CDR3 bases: TGTGCCAGCTCACCATACACGGAGGACACCGGGGAGCTGTTTTTT.

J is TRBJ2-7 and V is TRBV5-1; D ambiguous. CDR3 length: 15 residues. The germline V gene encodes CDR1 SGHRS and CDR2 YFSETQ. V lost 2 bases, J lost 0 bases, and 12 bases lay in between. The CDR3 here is CASSFSLDHSYEQYF. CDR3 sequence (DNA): TGCGCCAGCAGCTTTTCTTTAGACCACTCCTACGAGCAGTACTTC. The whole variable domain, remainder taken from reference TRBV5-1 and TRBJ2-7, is KAGVTQTPRYLIKTRGQQVTLSCSPISGHRSVSWYQQTPGQGLQFLFEYFSETQRNKGNFPGRFSGRQFSNSRSEMNVSTLELGDSALYLCASSFSLDHSYEQYFGPGTRLTVT.

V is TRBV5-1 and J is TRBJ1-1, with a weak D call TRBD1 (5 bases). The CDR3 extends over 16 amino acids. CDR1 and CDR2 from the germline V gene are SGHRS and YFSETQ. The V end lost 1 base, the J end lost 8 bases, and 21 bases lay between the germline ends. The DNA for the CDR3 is TGCGCCAGCAGCTTGACGGGGCGTCGAAACCTACTGGAAGCTTTCTTT. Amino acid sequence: CASSLTGRRNLLEAFF.

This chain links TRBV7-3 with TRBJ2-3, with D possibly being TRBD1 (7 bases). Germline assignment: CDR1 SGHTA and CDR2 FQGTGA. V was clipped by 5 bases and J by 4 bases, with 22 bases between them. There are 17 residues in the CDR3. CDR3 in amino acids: CASSVKGAGQNPDTQYF. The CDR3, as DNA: TGTGCCAGCAGCGTTAAGGGGGCGGGACAGAACCCAGATACGCAGTATTTT. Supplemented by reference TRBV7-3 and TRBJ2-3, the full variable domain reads GAGVSQTPSNKVTEKGKYVELRCDPISGHTALYWYRQSLGQGPEFLIYFQGTGAADDSGLPNDRFFAVRPEGSVSTLKIQRTERGDSAVYLCASSVKGAGQNPDTQYFGPGTRLTVL.

CDR3 in amino acids: CASSIRPVELFF. The DNA of the CDR3 is TGTGCCAGTAGTATTCGACCAGTGGAGCTGTTTTTT. The J gene is TRBJ2-2, the V gene TRBV19, with D hard to call. This CDR3 is built from 12 residues. Germline loops: CDR1 LNHDA, CDR2 SQIVND (reference sequence). Trimming removed 3 bases from V and 10 bases from J, with 9 bases in between.